Below are 25 T cell receptor beta chains sequenced from a single sample in a study of glioma-infiltrating T cells after dendritic cell vaccination. Produced via immunoSEQ multiplex PCR; TCRdb's table is partial and in-frame only. The sample consists of approximately 22,000 clones, around 74% of them appearing once. The source was blood, collected before dendritic cell vaccination. The receptors originated from a human donor with glioblastoma.

CDR3 nucleotide sequence: TGTGCCACCAGCAGAGAACGAAACAGGGCAGAGACCCAGTACTTC. This encodes CATSRERNRAETQYF. This chain uses TRBV15 with TRBJ2-5, with D maybe TRBD1 (6 bases). The CDR3 has 15 residues. Germline-derived CDR1 and CDR2 are LNHNV and YYDKDF (reference sequence). The ends were cut back, 0 bases at V and 4 bases at J, with 12 bases in the middle.

The chain links TRBV6-6 to TRBJ1-1; D call uncertain. CDR3 size: 11 residues. V was shortened by 7 bases and J by 7 bases, with 10 bases between the two germline ends. The germline CDR1 and CDR2 sequences are MNHNY and SVGAGI (reference sequence). The CDR3 loop is CASTNQFEAFF. CDR3 nucleotides: TGTGCCAGCACCAACCAGTTTGAAGCTTTCTTT.

The rearrangement uses TRBV7-2 and TRBJ2-7, with 8 bases matching TRBD2. Germline trimming cut 5 bases from V and 3 bases from J; bases unmatched to any gene: 6. CDR1 is SGHTA, CDR2 FQGNSA, per germline. This CDR3 spans 14 amino acids. DNA of the CDR3: TGTGCCAGCAGCACCGGGACTAGAATCTACGAGCAGTACTTC. This gives the protein CASSTGTRIYEQYF.

This clone was found a few times. CDR3 DNA sequence: TGTGCCAGCAGCTCGGGACAGGGGTACGAGCAGTACTTC. Its protein product is CASSSGQGYEQYF. The chain recombines TRBV5-4 with TRBJ2-7, with 10 bases that match TRBD1. This CDR3 comprises 13 residues. Trimming at V came to 3 bases and at J to 4 bases, leaving 1 base not matched to a gene. Per germline, CDR1 SGHNT and CDR2 YYREEE (reference sequence).

This clone was counted once. The chain uses TRBV27 and TRBJ2-7; TRBD2 matches 12 bases. The CDR3 has 16 amino acids. Per the germline V gene, CDR1 is MNHEY and CDR2 is SMNVEV (reference sequence). The ends lost 5 bases at V and 2 bases at J; junction bases unmatched: 7. CDR3 coding DNA: TGTGCCAGCAGTGCCTATCGACTAGCGGGAGCCTACGAGCAGTACTTC. Translating gives CASSAYRLAGAYEQYF.

The gene calls are TRBV6-5 and TRBJ1-2, with TRBD1 identical over 9 bases. Germline-derived CDR1 and CDR2 are MNHEY and SVGAGI. The CDR3 extends over 13 amino acids. J lost 8 bases, V lost 6 bases, and 7 bases had no gene match. CDR3 region: CASSRDRVKGYTF. CDR3 nucleotide sequence: TGTGCCAGCAGCCGGGACAGGGTAAAGGGCTACACCTTC.

This rearrangement joins TRBV27 to TRBJ2-7, with a possible D match to TRBD2 (7 bases). CDR1 and CDR2 from the germline V gene are MNHEY and SMNVEV (reference sequence). The ends were cut back, 2 bases at V and 4 bases at J, with 18 bases in the middle. CDR3 length equals 16 residues. The CDR3 loop reads CASSLQGSGIVYEQYF. CDR3 nucleotide sequence: TGTGCCAGCAGTTTACAGGGGAGCGGGATAGTTTACGAGCAGTACTTC.

This sequence joins TRBV4-3 and TRBJ2-5; the D gene is possibly TRBD2 (6 bases). V was clipped by 1 base and J by 5 bases, with 14 bases between them. Germline V gene sequence: CDR1 LGHNA, CDR2 YSLEER. CDR3 size: 15 residues. CDR3 sequence: CASSQVGGLGETQYF. The CDR3 DNA reads as TGCGCCAGCAGCCAAGTCGGGGGTTTGGGGGAGACCCAGTACTTC.

The rearrangement joins TRBV28 to TRBJ1-3, with no clear D. Between the trimmed V and J ends, which lost 7 bases and 2 bases, there was a span of 18 bases. The CDR3 consists of 16 residues. The germline gives CDR1 MDHEN, CDR2 SYDVKM. The CDR3 spells CASTEHGAPAGNTIYF. CDR3 nucleotides: TGTGCCAGCACCGAACACGGAGCACCAGCTGGAAACACCATATATTTT. Combining the CDR3 with reference TRBV28 and TRBJ1-3 gives the whole variable domain DVKVTQSSRYLVKRTGEKVFLECVQDMDHENMFWYRQDPGLGLRLIYFSYDVKMKEKGDIPEGYSVSREKKERFSLILESASTNQTSMYLCASTEHGAPAGNTIYFGEGSWLTVV.

The chain uses TRBV6-6 and TRBJ2-7; 7 bases map to TRBD1. The junction had 6 bases not matched to a gene; V was cut back by 4 bases and J by 6 bases. Per the germline V gene, CDR1 is MNHNY and CDR2 is SVGAGI (reference sequence). This CDR3 region has 13 residues. CDR3 region: CASSWLRDSEQYF. In nucleotides, the CDR3 is TGTGCCAGCAGTTGGTTACGGGACAGCGAGCAGTACTTC.

The V call is TRBV5-1, the J call TRBJ2-5, with D tentatively TRBD2 (6 bases). V shed 0 bases and J shed 4 bases, with 10 bases lying between them. This CDR3 comprises 14 residues. Germline CDR1 is SGHRS and CDR2 is YFSETQ. The DNA of the CDR3 is TGCGCCAGCAGCTTGGCCGGAGGGGCAGAGACCCAGTACTTC. Residues: CASSLAGGAETQYF.

In this sample, this clone turned up a few times. This rearrangement joins TRBV11-3 to TRBJ2-2; 10 nucleotides line up with TRBD2. CDR3 length equals 14 residues. The ends lost 2 bases at V and 8 bases at J; junction bases unmatched: 2. Germline loops: CDR1 SGHNT, CDR2 YENEEA. The DNA for the CDR3 is TGTGCCAGCAGCTTAAAACTAGCGGGAGGGGAGCTGTTTTTT. Its translation: CASSLKLAGGELFF.

In this sample, this clone turned up a few times. The chain uses TRBV11-1 and TRBJ2-7; D might be TRBD1 (5 bases). CDR1 is SGHAT, CDR2 FQDESV, per germline (reference sequence). This CDR3 has 13 amino acids. The V end lost 4 bases, the J end lost 13 bases, and 20 bases lay between the germline ends. CDR3: CASSSPPGGGQYF. CDR3 sequence (DNA): TGTGCCAGCAGCTCCCCCCCGGGCGGCGGACAATACTTC.

V gene TRBV2 combines with J gene TRBJ1-5; TRBD1 aligns across 7 bases. V lost 6 bases and J lost 0; bases outside the gene matches: 5. The germline V gene encodes CDR1 SNHLY and CDR2 FYNNEI. This CDR3 spans 15 amino acids. The DNA of the CDR3 is TGTGCCAGCAGAATGGGACAGTCTAGCAATCAGCCCCAGCATTTT. Translated: CASRMGQSSNQPQHF. The full variable domain, rest sourced from reference TRBV2 and TRBJ1-5, is EPEVTQTPSHQVTQMGQEVILRCVPISNHLYFYWYRQILGQKVEFLVSFYNNEISEKSEIFDDQFSVERPDGSNFTLKIRSTKLEDSAMYFCASRMGQSSNQPQHFGDGTRLSIL.

In this sample, this clone is large (0.1 to 1%). This chain connects TRBV28 to TRBJ1-5, with 9 positions matching TRBD1. Germline CDR1 MDHEN, CDR2 SYDVKM. The CDR3 covers 16 residues. With 5 bases clipped from V and 0 bases from J, the junction kept 5 bases outside the gene matches. The CDR3 protein is CASSTWTGVSNQPQHF. CDR3 DNA sequence: TGTGCCAGCAGTACCTGGACAGGGGTTAGCAATCAGCCCCAGCATTTT.

There are a few counts of this clone. This chain joins TRBV6-1 and TRBJ2-5, with a tentative D call TRBD1 (6 bases). Germline CDR1 is MNHNS and CDR2 is SASEGT. There are 13 residues in the CDR3. The ends were cut back, 2 bases at V and 9 bases at J, with 13 bases in the middle. CDR3 residues: CASSESARGAQYF. In DNA form, the CDR3 reads TGTGCCAGCAGTGAATCGGCCAGGGGTGCCCAGTACTTC.

The chain recombines TRBV30 with TRBJ2-7; D not certain. The V and J ends lost 1 base and 3 bases respectively, with 7 bases between them. The CDR3 runs to 12 residues. CDR1 GTSNPN and CDR2 SVGIG come from the germline V gene (reference sequence). The CDR3 reads CAWSDYDYEQYF. The CDR3 region has the DNA TGTGCCTGGAGTGACTACGACTACGAGCAGTACTTC.

Details on this clone: Distinct nucleotide sequences in the sample also encode this CDR3. The chain combines TRBV19 with TRBJ2-1; D unresolved. Germline values: CDR1 LNHDA, CDR2 SQIVND (reference sequence). This CDR3 region has 13 residues. V gave up 3 bases and J gave up 4 bases, with 7 bases separating them. The CDR3 is CASSIVQYNEQFF. The CDR3, as DNA: TGTGCCAGTAGTATCGTACAGTACAATGAGCAGTTCTTC.

This clone was seen only a few times. This rearrangement joins TRBV5-4 to TRBJ1-2, with unresolved D. The CDR3 has 13 residues. CDR1 and CDR2 from the germline V gene are SGHNT and YYREEE (reference sequence). Trimming cost V 1 base and J 10 bases, with 14 bases left between them. The CDR3 loop reads CASSLLSSTFYTF. The CDR3 DNA reads TGTGCCAGCAGCTTGCTTTCCTCTACCTTCTACACCTTC.

Of note for this clone: The junction and the germline gene differ at one end; a read error may be behind it. The rearrangement uses TRBV6-5 and TRBJ2-3; 7 nucleotides align to TRBD2. In germline, CDR1 is MNHEY, CDR2 SVGAGI. The CDR3 consists of 15 residues. The chain's CDR3 is CAISYRDYSTDTQYF. CDR3 coding DNA: TGTGCCATCAGTTACCGGGACTATAGCACAGATACGCAGTATTTT.

The rearrangement joins TRBV7-2 to TRBJ2-3; 10 bases map to TRBD2. CDR1 and CDR2 (germline): SGHTA, FQGNSA. V lost 2 bases, J lost 5 bases, and 4 bases stayed unmatched. This CDR3 has 15 residues. This CDR3 is CASSLPLAGQDTQYF. DNA of the CDR3: TGTGCCAGCAGCTTACCACTAGCGGGACAAGATACGCAGTATTTT.

The gene calls are TRBV19 and TRBJ2-1, with TRBD2 matching 10 bases. Germline V gene data show CDR1 as LNHDA and CDR2 as SQIVND (reference sequence). The CDR3 consists of 16 residues. Trimming took 6 bases from V and 8 from J; bases not matched to a gene: 13. CDR3 amino acids: CASSQAGGSPPHEQFF. The CDR3 nucleotides read TGTGCCAGTAGCCAAGCGGGAGGGAGCCCCCCTCATGAGCAGTTCTTC.

The rearrangement joins TRBV11-2 to TRBJ1-1; 12 bases match TRBD1. This CDR3 is built from 16 residues. Germline lookup yields CDR1 SGHAT and CDR2 FQNNGV. V shed 5 bases and J 4 bases; nucleotides not matched to a gene: 8. The CDR3 DNA reads TGTGCCAGCAGCCGGGGACAGGGGGCTATCGGCACTGAAGCTTTCTTT. Translating gives CASSRGQGAIGTEAFF.

The rearrangement links TRBV4-2 to TRBJ2-1, with TRBD2 matching over 10 bases. The germline V gene encodes CDR1 LGHNA and CDR2 YNFKEQ. V trimming: 2 bases; J trimming: 8 bases; junction bases outside the gene matches: 6. The CDR3 sequence is 15 residues long. The CDR3 spells CASSQQSGRADEQFF. The DNA of the CDR3 is TGTGCCAGCAGCCAACAGAGCGGGAGGGCTGATGAGCAGTTCTTC.

This clone appeared a single time. This rearrangement joins TRBV27 to TRBJ2-3; D unresolved. Germline CDR1 MNHEY, CDR2 SMNVEV (reference sequence). Trimming shortened V by 6 bases and J by 2 bases, and 18 bases separated the two germline ends. The CDR3 is made up of 16 amino acids. This chain's CDR3 is CASSPTGAEHTDTQYF. In DNA form, the CDR3 reads TGTGCCAGCAGCCCAACTGGTGCCGAGCACACAGATACGCAGTATTTT.